This T cell receptor (beta chain) was sequenced for a study of cytomegalovirus exposure and HLA in healthy donors. Germline CDR1 is MNHEY and CDR2 is SVGAGI. Trimming at V came to 5 bases and at J to 8 bases, leaving 10 bases not matched to a gene. The CDR3 consists of 15 residues. Separation from the roughly 700-subject first cohort characterized the roughly 120-subject validation cohort, to which the donors belonged. Remarks on this clone: No antigen is known for it.

Study results and limitations: In vitro assays verified that a few CMV-associated chains recognized CMV antigens specifically. The study designated 164 TCR beta chains cytomegalovirus-associated.

Libraries were prepared by immunoSEQ multiplex PCR; TCRdb keeps only in-frame clonotypes and omits some of them. Among under 250,000 clones listed, 87% were seen once. The receptor was isolated from a woman aged 18-29 years in good health and CMV-seropositive. Material: PBMCs. The V call is TRBV6-5, the J call TRBJ1-4, with 8 bases matching TRBD1. CDR3 region: CASSPPGQVGEKLFF. CDR3 coding DNA: TGTGCCAGCAGTCCACCGGGACAGGTCGGAGAAAAACTGTTTTTT.